This TCR beta chain was recovered during a study of blood T cell repertoires in COVID-19. This CDR3 comprises 15 residues. The V end lost 3 bases, the J end lost 2 bases, and 11 bases lay between the germline ends. The V gene's germline CDR1 is KGHSH and CDR2 LQKENI. Using immunoSEQ multiplex PCR, the repertoire was profiled, and TCRdb retains in-frame clones only, with some absent. In the table there are about 350,000 clones, 70% to 90% of which are singletons. This sequence originates from an older woman with COVID-19, enrolled during active disease. This chain links TRBV18 with TRBJ2-1, with D perhaps TRBD1 (6 bases). The specimen was peripheral blood. The CDR3 loop reads CASSPQTGPYNEQFF. As DNA, the CDR3 is TGTGCCAGCTCACCCCAGACAGGACCCTACAATGAGCAGTTCTTC.